One and the same sample provided the 32 T cell receptor beta chains below, sequenced in a study of blood T cell repertoires in COVID-19. The method was immunoSEQ multiplex PCR; TCRdb's version includes in-frame clones alone and lacks a portion of them. The top ten clones hold more than 0.65% of a sample with 95,000 to 150,000 clones, just over 70% of them seen once. The sequenced material came from peripheral blood. The receptors derive from a human donor with acute or convalescent COVID-19. The donor label of this sample is uncertain.

J is TRBJ1-4 and V is TRBV11-2, with a possible D match to TRBD1 (5 bases). The CDR3 has 17 amino acids. CDR1 and CDR2 from the germline V gene are SGHAT and FQNNGV. Between the trimmed V and J ends, which lost 5 bases and 7 bases, there was a span of 23 bases. In DNA form, the CDR3 reads TGTGCCAGCAGCCCCCTGGGGGTGCGTGGGGGAGGTGAAAAACTGTTTTTT. Translating it yields CASSPLGVRGGGEKLFF.

The rearrangement uses TRBV7-2 and TRBJ1-4; D uncertain. Trimming pared 4 bases from V and 2 bases from J, leaving 8 bases between. Germline assignment: CDR1 SGHTA and CDR2 FQGNSA. The CDR3 spans 14 residues. The CDR3 region is CASSSRLTNEKLFF. The CDR3 nucleotides are TGTGCCAGCAGCTCCCGGTTGACTAATGAAAAACTGTTTTTT.

This chain links TRBV30 with TRBJ1-3; D not certain. The V and J ends lost 0 bases and 8 bases respectively, with 14 bases between them. The CDR3 spans 14 residues. The V gene's germline CDR1 is GTSNPN and CDR2 SVGIG (reference sequence). The DNA for the CDR3 is TGTGCCTGGAGTGTAAGAGGGCCCGGGGACACCATATATTTT. Residues: CAWSVRGPGDTIYF.

This clone turned up a few times. This rearrangement joins TRBV6-5 to TRBJ1-5, with TRBD1 matching over 8 bases. Per germline, CDR1 MNHEY and CDR2 SVGAGI. CDR3 length equals 15 residues. The V segment lost 6 bases and the J segment 4 bases; nucleotides outside the gene matches: 8. In DNA form, the CDR3 reads TGTGCCAGCAGGCACAGGACAGGGAGGAATCAGCCCCAGCATTTT. It translates to CASRHRTGRNQPQHF.

V and J are TRBV19 and TRBJ1-1, with D possibly matching TRBD1 (6 bases). The CDR3 extends over 15 amino acids. Trimming shortened V by 6 bases and J by 5 bases, and 19 bases separated the two germline ends. The germline V gene encodes CDR1 LNHDA and CDR2 SQIVND (reference sequence). This chain's CDR3 is CASSSSGGARTEAFF. The CDR3 nucleotides are TGTGCCAGTAGCTCCTCGGGGGGGGCGCGGACTGAAGCTTTCTTT.

The V gene is TRBV2, the J gene TRBJ1-3, with D perhaps matching TRBD1 (6 bases). CDR1 and CDR2 (germline): SNHLY, FYNNEI. The germline V and J ends were trimmed by 3 bases and 4 bases, with 10 bases remaining between them. The CDR3 has 14 amino acids. This CDR3 reads CASSERGGGNTIYF. For the CDR3, the DNA is TGTGCCAGCAGTGAGAGGGGGGGAGGAAACACCATATATTTT. The whole variable domain, filled in from reference TRBV2 and TRBJ1-3, reads EPEVTQTPSHQVTQMGQEVILRCVPISNHLYFYWYRQILGQKVEFLVSFYNNEISEKSEIFDDQFSVERPDGSNFTLKIRSTKLEDSAMYFCASSERGGGNTIYFGEGSWLTVV.

V and J are TRBV5-8 and TRBJ1-2; possible D gene TRBD1, 6 bases. The ends were cut back, 5 bases at V and 5 bases at J, with 13 bases in the middle. Germline V CDR1 and CDR2: SGHTS, YDEGEE. This CDR3 comprises 13 residues. CDR3: CASRATGPYGYTF. The CDR3 coding sequence is TGTGCCAGCAGGGCGACAGGACCGTATGGCTACACCTTC.

This clone was observed a few times. The V gene is TRBV4-1, the J gene TRBJ2-1; 8 bases map to TRBD2. The length of the CDR3 is 16 residues. V shed 0 bases and J 4 bases; nucleotides not matched to a gene: 5. In germline, CDR1 is MGHRA, CDR2 YSYEKL. This CDR3 reads CASSQDTSGAYNEQFF. The DNA for the CDR3 is TGCGCCAGCAGCCAAGATACTAGCGGAGCTTACAATGAGCAGTTCTTC.

The J gene is TRBJ2-7, the V gene TRBV27, with a possible D match to TRBD1 (6 bases). The CDR3 spans 13 residues. In germline, CDR1 is MNHEY, CDR2 SMNVEV (reference sequence). V lost 6 bases and J 1 base, leaving 10 bases between the germline ends. For the CDR3, the DNA is TGTGCCAGCAGCAGGGGCTGGTCCTACGAGCAGTACTTC. Protein sequence: CASSRGWSYEQYF.

The chain combines TRBV28 with TRBJ2-3, with 7 bases matching TRBD2. The CDR3 has 16 amino acids. Germline CDR1 is MDHEN and CDR2 is SYDVKM. V was clipped by 6 bases and J by 3 bases; unmatched bases: 12. CDR3 nucleotides: TGTGCCAGCAGCTCCCCCCTCGGACTAGGTACAGATACGCAGTATTTT. Translating gives CASSSPLGLGTDTQYF.

This clone was found once. The CDR3 here is CASSEVGGPGRGQPQHF. The CDR3 nucleotides read TGTGCCAGCAGTGAAGTGGGGGGGCCCGGTCGGGGTCAGCCCCAGCATTTT. This rearrangement joins TRBV6-1 to TRBJ1-5; TRBD1 might be the D (6 bases). Trimming shortened V by 1 base and J by 6 bases, and 19 bases separated the two germline ends. Germline CDR1 reads MNHNS; CDR2 reads SASEGT. The CDR3 is 17 residues long.

This chain uses TRBV19 with TRBJ1-2; D possibly corresponds to TRBD1 (5 bases). Germline assignment: CDR1 LNHDA and CDR2 SQIVND (reference sequence). Trimming removed 5 bases from V and 5 bases from J, with 15 bases in between. This CDR3 comprises 14 residues. The CDR3, as DNA: TGTGCCAGTAGTGCGCAGGGTTCCTCTTATGGCTACACCTTC. Its protein is CASSAQGSSYGYTF.

The sample holds a few counts of this clone. The chain joins TRBV6-5 to TRBJ1-3; no clear D. Trimming left V 8 bases short and J 3 bases short, with 11 bases between. Per germline, CDR1 MNHEY and CDR2 SVGAGI. This CDR3 has 13 amino acids. CDR3 sequence reads: CASSPQFGNTIYF. The DNA of the CDR3 is TGTGCCAGCTCCCCACAATTTGGAAACACCATATATTTT.

The rearrangement uses TRBV10-2 and TRBJ1-5, with 11 nucleotides matching TRBD1. With V trimmed by 1 base and J by 6 bases, 2 bases remained unmatched. CDR3 length: 15 amino acids. Germline V gene sequence: CDR1 WSHSY, CDR2 SAAADI. Written as DNA, the CDR3 is TGCGCCAGCAGTGAGTTGGACAGGGGGCTTCAGCCCCAGCATTTT. Translation: CASSELDRGLQPQHF.

This rearrangement joins TRBV5-1 to TRBJ1-2, with D unclear. The CDR3 runs 15 residues. CDR1 and CDR2 (germline): SGHRS, YFSETQ. Trimming stripped 0 bases from V and 2 bases from J, with 11 bases between. The CDR3 protein is CASSLGAAANYGYTF. The CDR3, as DNA: TGCGCCAGCAGCTTGGGGGCAGCTGCGAACTATGGCTACACCTTC.

In DNA form, the CDR3 reads TGCGCCAGCAGCACCCAGCCGGACAGGGCTAACTATGGCTACACCTTC. Amino acid sequence: CASSTQPDRANYGYTF. The J gene is TRBJ1-2, the V gene TRBV5-1, with 8 nucleotides matching TRBD1. The CDR3 is 16 residues long. CDR1 is SGHRS and CDR2 is YFSETQ in the germline V gene. J was trimmed by 0 bases and V by 4 bases; bases with no gene match: 8.

The chain links TRBV18 to TRBJ2-3; D is perhaps TRBD2 (6 bases). This CDR3 contains 14 residues. Germline assignment: CDR1 KGHSH and CDR2 LQKENI. V gave up 6 bases and J gave up 2 bases, with 12 bases separating them. This CDR3 is CASSPDYYTDTQYF. The DNA of the CDR3 is TGTGCCAGCTCTCCGGACTACTACACAGATACGCAGTATTTT.

This sequence joins TRBV9 and TRBJ2-2; a possible D gene is TRBD1 (6 bases). CDR1 SGDLS and CDR2 YYNGEE come from the germline V gene. The CDR3 length is 14 residues. V lost 3 bases to trimming and J lost 8 bases, with 14 bases between them. The CDR3 sequence is CASSAGSGVGELFF. The CDR3 DNA reads as TGTGCCAGCAGCGCCGGGTCAGGGGTAGGGGAGCTGTTTTTT.

The genes are TRBV2 and TRBJ2-5; D possibly corresponds to TRBD1 (7 bases). The germline V gene encodes CDR1 SNHLY and CDR2 FYNNEI. This CDR3 is 15 amino acids long. V gave up 6 bases and J gave up 1 base, with 15 bases separating them. As DNA, the CDR3 is TGTGCCAGCAGGGAGGGACAGCTGATCCAAGAGACCCAGTACTTC. Protein: CASREGQLIQETQYF. Full variable domain (outside the CDR3, taken from reference TRBV2 and TRBJ2-5): EPEVTQTPSHQVTQMGQEVILRCVPISNHLYFYWYRQILGQKVEFLVSFYNNEISEKSEIFDDQFSVERPDGSNFTLKIRSTKLEDSAMYFCASREGQLIQETQYFGPGTRLLVL.

This sequence joins TRBV19 and TRBJ2-2; D gene uncertain. Trimming left V 5 bases short and J 2 bases short, with 9 bases between. Germline loops: CDR1 LNHDA, CDR2 SQIVND (reference sequence). The CDR3 sequence is 14 residues long. CDR3 in DNA: TGTGCCAGTAGTCTCCAGTCAAACACCGGGGAGCTGTTTTTT. As protein: CASSLQSNTGELFF.

This clone showed up just a few times. The chain links TRBV9 to TRBJ2-2, with D possibly TRBD2 on 6 matching bases. The germline V gene encodes CDR1 SGDLS and CDR2 YYNGEE. Trimming took off 0 bases at V and 4 bases at J, with 13 bases between the two ends. The CDR3 runs 16 residues. The CDR3 loop is CASSVEAEGLTGELFF. The CDR3 DNA follows: TGTGCCAGCAGCGTAGAGGCCGAGGGACTCACCGGGGAGCTGTTTTTT. Supplemented by reference TRBV9 and TRBJ2-2, the full variable domain reads DSGVTQTPKHLITATGQRVTLRCSPRSGDLSVYWYQQSLDQGLQFLIQYYNGEERAKGNILERFSAQQFPDLHSELNLSSLELGDSALYFCASSVEAEGLTGELFFGEGSRLTVL.

The V call is TRBV2, the J call TRBJ1-2; 7 nucleotides agree with TRBD1. The CDR3 covers 15 residues. Germline CDR1 SNHLY, CDR2 FYNNEI. V was pared by 1 base and J by 4 bases, with 6 bases of the junction left unmatched. The CDR3 spells CASSEVRAGGYGYTF. The CDR3 nucleotides are TGTGCCAGCAGTGAAGTGAGAGCAGGGGGCTATGGCTACACCTTC.

This clone was seen just once. This chain connects TRBV5-8 to TRBJ1-1; no reliable D call. The V end lost 5 bases, the J end lost 1 base, and 12 bases lay between the germline ends. The CDR3 runs 14 residues. The germline CDR1 and CDR2 sequences are SGHTS and YDEGEE. CDR3 coding DNA: TGTGCCAGCAGATTTGTCGGTTCGAACACTGAAGCTTTCTTT. It yields the protein CASRFVGSNTEAFF.

The chain employs TRBV7-8 and TRBJ2-7; 7 nucleotides match TRBD1. The CDR3 sequence is 15 residues long. With 5 bases clipped from V and 3 bases from J, the junction kept 10 bases outside the gene matches. Germline CDR1 and CDR2: SGHVS and FQNEAQ. The DNA of the CDR3 is TGTGCCAGCAGCGACCGGACAGGTGCCTTCTACGAGCAGTACTTC. Translated, it gives CASSDRTGAFYEQYF.

This clone has a handful of counts. The V gene is TRBV28, the J gene TRBJ1-1, with 7 bases lining up with TRBD1. The CDR3 has 14 residues. Trimming at V came to 6 bases and at J to 4 bases, leaving 8 bases not matched to a gene. Looked up from germline, CDR1 is MDHEN and CDR2 is SYDVKM. DNA of the CDR3: TGTGCCAGCAGAATCAACAGGGGTGGCACTGAAGCTTTCTTT. Translated: CASRINRGGTEAFF. Variable domain in full (rest from reference TRBV28 and TRBJ1-1): DVKVTQSSRYLVKRTGEKVFLECVQDMDHENMFWYRQDPGLGLRLIYFSYDVKMKEKGDIPEGYSVSREKKERFSLILESASTNQTSMYLCASRINRGGTEAFFGQGTRLTVV.

The chain joins TRBV7-9 to TRBJ2-4; 8 bases fit TRBD1. Germline V gene data show CDR1 as SEHNR and CDR2 as FQNEAQ (reference sequence). The CDR3 has 16 amino acids. With 5 bases clipped from V and 2 bases from J, the junction kept 8 bases outside the gene matches. The CDR3 DNA reads TGTGCCAGCAGCCACGCTTACAGGGGGACCAAAAACATTCAGTACTTC. Translating it yields CASSHAYRGTKNIQYF.

V gene TRBV5-6 combines with J gene TRBJ1-3, with 8 nucleotides matching TRBD1. The junction had 8 bases not matched to a gene; V was cut back by 3 bases and J by 0 bases. This CDR3 contains 17 residues. Germline CDR1 is SGHDT and CDR2 is YYEEEE. CDR3 nucleotides: TGTGCCAGCAGCTGGTTGGCAGGGGGCCTCTCTGGAAACACCATATATTTT. This translates into CASSWLAGGLSGNTIYF.

The chain uses TRBV6-2 or TRBV6-3 and TRBJ1-1, with 9 nucleotides matching TRBD1. This CDR3 is built from 16 residues. Losses at the gene ends were 4 bases for V and 1 base for J; bases not matched to a gene: 7. Germline-derived CDR1 and CDR2 are MNHEY and SVGEGT. The CDR3 spells CASSSLQGARNTEAFF. The DNA of the CDR3 is TGTGCCAGCAGTTCCCTACAGGGGGCACGGAACACTGAAGCTTTCTTT.

CDR3 sequence (DNA): TGTGCCAGCAGTGGAGGCCTTGGGGGACAGGGCTCCTACGAGCAGTACTTC. It codes for CASSGGLGGQGSYEQYF. This rearrangement joins TRBV2 to TRBJ2-7; 9 bases are a match to TRBD1. V lost 4 bases and J lost 0; bases outside the gene matches: 10. CDR1 is SNHLY, CDR2 FYNNEI, per germline. CDR3 size: 17 residues.

The chain uses TRBV20-1 and TRBJ1-5; D call uncertain. Trimming shortened V by 3 bases and J by 4 bases, and 7 bases separated the two germline ends. Germline V gene sequence: CDR1 DFQATT, CDR2 SNEGSKA (reference sequence). This CDR3 spans 12 amino acids. CDR3 sequence: CSASFGNQPQHF. The CDR3 nucleotides are TGCAGTGCTAGTTTCGGGAATCAGCCCCAGCATTTT.

The chain has TRBV15 and TRBJ1-3; D is uncertain. The length of the CDR3 is 14 residues. Germline V gene lookup returns CDR1 LNHNV and CDR2 YYDKDF (reference sequence). V was cut by 1 base and J by 1 base, with 5 bases left in between. CDR3 sequence: CATSRGTSGNTIYF. Written as DNA, the CDR3 is TGTGCCACCAGCAGAGGAACATCTGGAAACACCATATATTTT.

This chain joins TRBV28 and TRBJ2-4, with TRBD2 matching 8 bases. The CDR3 contains 17 residues. The V segment lost 4 bases and the J segment 0 bases; nucleotides outside the gene matches: 8. Germline-derived CDR1 and CDR2 are MDHEN and SYDVKM. CDR3 amino acids: CASSYQLAGLAKNIQYF. The CDR3, as DNA: TGTGCCAGCAGTTATCAGCTAGCGGGCCTAGCCAAAAACATTCAGTACTTC.